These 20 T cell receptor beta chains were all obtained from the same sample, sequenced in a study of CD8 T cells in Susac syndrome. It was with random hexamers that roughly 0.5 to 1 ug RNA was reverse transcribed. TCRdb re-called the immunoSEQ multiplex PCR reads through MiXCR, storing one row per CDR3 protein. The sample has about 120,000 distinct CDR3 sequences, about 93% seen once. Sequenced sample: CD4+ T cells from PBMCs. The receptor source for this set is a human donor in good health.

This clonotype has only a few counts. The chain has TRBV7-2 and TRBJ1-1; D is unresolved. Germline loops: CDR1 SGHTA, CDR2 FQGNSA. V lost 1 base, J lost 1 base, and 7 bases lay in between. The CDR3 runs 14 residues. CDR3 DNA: TGTGCCAGCAGCTTAGGTCAGCCGAACACTGAAGCTTTCTTT. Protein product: CASSLGQPNTEAFF.

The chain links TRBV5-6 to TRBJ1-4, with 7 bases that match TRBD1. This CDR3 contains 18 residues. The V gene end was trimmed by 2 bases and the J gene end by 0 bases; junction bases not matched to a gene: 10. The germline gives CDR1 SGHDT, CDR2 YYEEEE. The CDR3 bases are TGTGCCAGCAGCTTTTTAGGGGGCATCCTGACAACTAATGAAAAACTGTTTTTT. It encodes CASSFLGGILTTNEKLFF. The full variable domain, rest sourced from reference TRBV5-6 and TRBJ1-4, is DAGVTQSPTHLIKTRGQQVTLRCSPKSGHDTVSWYQQALGQGPQFIFQYYEEEERQRGNFPDRFSGHQFPNYSSELNVNALLLGDSALYLCASSFLGGILTTNEKLFFGSGTQLSVL.

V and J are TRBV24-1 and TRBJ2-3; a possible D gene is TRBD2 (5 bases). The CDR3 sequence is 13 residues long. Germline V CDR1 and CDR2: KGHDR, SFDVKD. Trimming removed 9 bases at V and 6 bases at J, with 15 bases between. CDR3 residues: CATESGSSDTQYF. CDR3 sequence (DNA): TGTGCCACCGAATCGGGGTCTTCGGATACGCAGTATTTT.

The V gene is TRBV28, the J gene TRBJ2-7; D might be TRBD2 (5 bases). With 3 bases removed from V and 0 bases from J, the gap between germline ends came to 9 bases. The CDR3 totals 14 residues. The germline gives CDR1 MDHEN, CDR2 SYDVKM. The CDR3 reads CASSFIGSSYEQYF. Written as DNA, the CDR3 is TGTGCCAGCAGTTTCATAGGGAGCTCCTACGAGCAGTACTTC.

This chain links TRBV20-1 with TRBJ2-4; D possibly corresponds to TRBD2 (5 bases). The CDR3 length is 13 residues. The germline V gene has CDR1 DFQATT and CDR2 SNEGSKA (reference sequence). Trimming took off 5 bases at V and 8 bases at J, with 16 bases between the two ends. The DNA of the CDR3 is TGCAGTGCTTACCCCAATACGAGGGACATTCAGTACTTC. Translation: CSAYPNTRDIQYF.

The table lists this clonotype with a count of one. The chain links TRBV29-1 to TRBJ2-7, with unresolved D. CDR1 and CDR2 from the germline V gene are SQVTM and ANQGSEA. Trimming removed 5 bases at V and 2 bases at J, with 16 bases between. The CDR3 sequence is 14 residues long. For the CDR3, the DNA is TGCAGCGTTATGGTCGAAATTGGGGCCTACGAGCAGTACTTC. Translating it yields CSVMVEIGAYEQYF.

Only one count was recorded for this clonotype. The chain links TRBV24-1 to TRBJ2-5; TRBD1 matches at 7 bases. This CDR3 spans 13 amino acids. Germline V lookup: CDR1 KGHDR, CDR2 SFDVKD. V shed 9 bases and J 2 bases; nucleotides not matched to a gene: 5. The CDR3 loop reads CATGEQGQETQYF. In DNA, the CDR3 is TGTGCCACCGGGGAACAGGGGCAAGAGACCCAGTACTTC.

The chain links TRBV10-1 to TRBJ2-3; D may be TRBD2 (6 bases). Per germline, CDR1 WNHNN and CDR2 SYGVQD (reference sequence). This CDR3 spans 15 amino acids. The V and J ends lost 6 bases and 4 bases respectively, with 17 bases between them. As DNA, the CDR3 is TGCGCCAGCAGCCTCGGAGGGTTGAGATCAGATACGCAGTATTTT. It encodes CASSLGGLRSDTQYF.

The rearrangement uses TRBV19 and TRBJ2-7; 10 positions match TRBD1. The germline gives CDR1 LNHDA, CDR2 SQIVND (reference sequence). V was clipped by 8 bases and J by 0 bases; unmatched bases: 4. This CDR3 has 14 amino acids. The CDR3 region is CASERTGGSYEQYF. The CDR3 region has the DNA TGTGCCAGTGAGAGGACAGGGGGCTCCTACGAGCAGTACTTC.

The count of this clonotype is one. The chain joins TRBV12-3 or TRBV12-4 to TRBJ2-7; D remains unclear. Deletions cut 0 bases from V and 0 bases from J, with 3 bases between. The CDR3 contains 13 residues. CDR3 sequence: CASSLAFSYEQYF. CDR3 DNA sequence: TGTGCCAGCAGTTTAGCCTTCTCCTACGAGCAGTACTTC.

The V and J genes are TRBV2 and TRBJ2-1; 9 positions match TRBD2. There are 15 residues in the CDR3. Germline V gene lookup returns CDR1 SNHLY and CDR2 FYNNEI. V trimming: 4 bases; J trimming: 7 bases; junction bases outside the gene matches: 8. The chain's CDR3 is CASSAGTSKGNEQFF. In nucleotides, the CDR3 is TGTGCCAGCAGTGCAGGGACTAGCAAAGGGAATGAGCAGTTCTTC. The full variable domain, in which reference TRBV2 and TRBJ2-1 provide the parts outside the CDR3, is EPEVTQTPSHQVTQMGQEVILRCVPISNHLYFYWYRQILGQKVEFLVSFYNNEISEKSEIFDDQFSVERPDGSNFTLKIRSTKLEDSAMYFCASSAGTSKGNEQFFGPGTRLTVL.

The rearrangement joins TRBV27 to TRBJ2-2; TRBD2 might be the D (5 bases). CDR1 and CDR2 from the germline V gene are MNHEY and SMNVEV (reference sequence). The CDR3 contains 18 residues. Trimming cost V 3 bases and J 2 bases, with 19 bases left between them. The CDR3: CASSFSRVGIGNTGELFF. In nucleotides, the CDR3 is TGTGCCAGCAGTTTTAGTAGGGTCGGGATAGGTAACACCGGGGAGCTGTTTTTT.

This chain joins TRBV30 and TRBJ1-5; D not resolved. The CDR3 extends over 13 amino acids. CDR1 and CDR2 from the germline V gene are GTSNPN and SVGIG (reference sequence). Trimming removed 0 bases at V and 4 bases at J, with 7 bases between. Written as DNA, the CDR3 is TGTGCCTGGAGTGTTAATTCTAATCAGCCCCAGCATTTT. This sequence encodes CAWSVNSNQPQHF.

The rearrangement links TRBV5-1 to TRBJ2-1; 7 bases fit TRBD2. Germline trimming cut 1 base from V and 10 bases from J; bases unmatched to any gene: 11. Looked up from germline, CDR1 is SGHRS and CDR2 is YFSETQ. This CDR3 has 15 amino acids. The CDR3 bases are TGCGCCAGCAGCTTGAGAGCTAGCGGACCGGGGGAGCAGTTCTTC. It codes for CASSLRASGPGEQFF.

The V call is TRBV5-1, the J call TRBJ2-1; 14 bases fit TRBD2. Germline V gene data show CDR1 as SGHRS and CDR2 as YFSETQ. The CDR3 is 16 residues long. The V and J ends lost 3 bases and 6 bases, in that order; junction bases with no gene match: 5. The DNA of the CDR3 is TGCGCCAGCAGCTCGACGGGGACTAGCGGGAGCAATGAGCAGTTCTTC. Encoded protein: CASSSTGTSGSNEQFF.

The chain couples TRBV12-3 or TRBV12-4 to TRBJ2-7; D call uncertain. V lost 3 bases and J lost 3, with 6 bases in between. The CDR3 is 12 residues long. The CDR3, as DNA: TGTGCCAGCAGTTTTGGGGACTACGAGCAGTACTTC. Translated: CASSFGDYEQYF.

The CDR3 here is CSVERGTMNTEAFF. The CDR3 nucleotides are TGCAGCGTTGAACGGGGGACGATGAACACTGAAGCTTTCTTT. The genes are TRBV29-1 and TRBJ1-1, with a possible D match to TRBD1 (5 bases). V was cut by 2 bases and J by 0 bases, with 10 bases left in between. The CDR3 length is 14 residues. Germline V gives CDR1 SQVTM, CDR2 ANQGSEA. Combining the CDR3 with reference TRBV29-1 and TRBJ1-1 gives the whole variable domain SAVISQKPSRDICQRGTSLTIQCQVDSQVTMMFWYRQQPGQSLTLIATANQGSEATYESGFVIDKFPISRPNLTFSTLTVSNMSPEDSSIYLCSVERGTMNTEAFFGQGTRLTVV.

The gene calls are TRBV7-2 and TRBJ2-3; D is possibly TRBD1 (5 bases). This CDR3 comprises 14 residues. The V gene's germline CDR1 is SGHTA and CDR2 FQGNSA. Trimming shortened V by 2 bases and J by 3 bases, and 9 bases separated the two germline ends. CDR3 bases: TGTGCCAGCAGCTTATCGCAGGGTACAGATACGCAGTATTTT. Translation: CASSLSQGTDTQYF.

The chain's CDR3 is CASSRLRAGGYNQPQHF. CDR3 nucleotide sequence: TGTGCCAGCAGCCGACTGAGGGCCGGGGGCTACAATCAGCCCCAGCATTTT. The chain combines TRBV6-1 with TRBJ1-5; D might be TRBD1 (6 bases). Trimming cost V 6 bases and J 3 bases, with 21 bases left between them. The CDR3 covers 17 residues. The V gene's germline CDR1 is MNHNS and CDR2 SASEGT.

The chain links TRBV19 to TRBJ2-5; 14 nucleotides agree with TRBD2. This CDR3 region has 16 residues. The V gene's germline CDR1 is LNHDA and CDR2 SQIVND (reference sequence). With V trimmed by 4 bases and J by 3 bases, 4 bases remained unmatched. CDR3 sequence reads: CASSRGLAGGEETQYF. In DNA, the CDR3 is TGTGCCAGTAGTAGAGGACTAGCGGGAGGTGAAGAGACCCAGTACTTC.